The 25 T cell receptor beta chains reported below all come from one sample, sequenced in a study of blood T cell repertoires in COVID-19. Produced via immunoSEQ multiplex PCR; TCRdb's table is partial and in-frame only. This sample has 250,000 to 350,000 clones, with around 82% found just once. Source material: peripheral blood. The receptors shown here come from a person between 65 and 79 years old with COVID-19, enrolled during active disease.

This clone was counted once. This chain connects TRBV6-1 to TRBJ2-7, with D uncertain. CDR1 MNHNS and CDR2 SASEGT come from the germline V gene. V lost 3 bases, J lost 3 bases, and 6 bases lay in between. The CDR3 totals 12 residues. The CDR3 nucleotides read TGTGCCAGCAGTGATGCACACTACGAGCAGTACTTC. This codes for CASSDAHYEQYF.

The chain has TRBV15 and TRBJ2-7; TRBD1 agrees at 10 bases. From germline, CDR1 is LNHNV and CDR2 YYDKDF (reference sequence). The CDR3 has 15 amino acids. V dropped 3 bases and J dropped 5; count of bases not matched to a gene: 7. The CDR3 DNA reads TGTGCCACCAGCAGCTCGGGACAGGGGATCGACGAGCAGTACTTC. Its protein is CATSSSGQGIDEQYF.

This clone has just a few counts. The chain joins TRBV7-8 to TRBJ2-1; 8 bases are shared with TRBD2. V lost 4 bases, J lost 5 bases, and 7 bases stayed unmatched. The CDR3 sequence is 15 residues long. Germline V CDR1 and CDR2: SGHVS, FQNEAQ. CDR3 loop: CASSSKRTSNNEQFF. Written as DNA, the CDR3 is TGTGCCAGCAGCTCCAAGCGGACTAGCAACAATGAGCAGTTCTTC.

This clone was detected a few times. CDR3 residues: CASSTAGLAYTDTQYF. The CDR3 DNA is TGTGCCAGCAGCACGGCGGGACTAGCGTACACAGATACGCAGTATTTT. The gene calls are TRBV21-1 and TRBJ2-3; the D call TRBD2 from the table was never checked on the DNA. TRBV21-1 is a pseudogene locus. The CDR3 is 16 residues long.

This clone was counted once. The V and J genes are TRBV6-6 and TRBJ1-3, with D uncertain. The V end was cut by 4 bases, the J end by 3 bases, with 13 bases between. The germline CDR1 and CDR2 sequences are MNHNY and SVGAGI (reference sequence). This CDR3 region has 15 residues. DNA of the CDR3: TGTGCCAGCAGTTTCACGATCGGAGGTGGAAACACCATATATTTT. It encodes CASSFTIGGGNTIYF.

The chain combines TRBV3-1 (or the pseudogene TRBV3-2) with TRBJ1-4; no definite D call. Trimming removed 4 bases from V and 8 bases from J, with 11 bases in between. The V gene's germline CDR1 is LGHDT and CDR2 YNNKEL (reference sequence). This CDR3 region has 13 residues. For the CDR3, the DNA is TGTGCCAGCAGCCGCGCCGGGAGGGAAAAACTGTTTTTT. Encoded protein: CASSRAGREKLFF.

The chain carries TRBV7-8 and TRBJ1-5, with TRBD1 matching 7 bases. CDR3 length equals 16 residues. Trimming removed 0 bases from V and 3 bases from J; junction bases left unmatched: 5. Germline CDR1 SGHVS, CDR2 FQNEAQ. CDR3 DNA: TGTGCCAGCAGCTTAGCGGATGACAGGGCCAATCAGCCCCAGCATTTT. Residues: CASSLADDRANQPQHF.

The V call is TRBV27, the J call TRBJ1-1; 7 bases fit TRBD1. Germline CDR1 MNHEY, CDR2 SMNVEV (reference sequence). V lost 5 bases, J lost 9 bases, and 9 bases stayed unmatched. This CDR3 is built from 13 residues. The CDR3, as DNA: TGTGCCAGCAGTAGAAGCCGGGACAGTCAAGCTTTCTTT. This codes for CASSRSRDSQAFF.

The chain couples TRBV18 to TRBJ2-3, with D possibly being TRBD2 (6 bases). The CDR3 spans 14 residues. Germline lookup yields CDR1 KGHSH and CDR2 LQKENI. Between the trimmed V and J ends, which lost 0 bases and 4 bases, there was a span of 8 bases. In DNA form, the CDR3 reads TGTGCCAGCTCACCACCGTGGAGGGCAGATACGCAGTATTTT. Amino acids: CASSPPWRADTQYF.

V and J are TRBV28 and TRBJ2-1, with D uncertain. Germline-derived CDR1 and CDR2 are MDHEN and SYDVKM. Trimming took off 2 bases at V and 3 bases at J, with 20 bases between the two ends. CDR3 length: 18 residues. The chain's CDR3 is CASSLHPPQRPDYNEQFF. Written as DNA, the CDR3 is TGTGCCAGCAGTTTACACCCTCCCCAGCGCCCGGACTACAATGAGCAGTTCTTC.

The rearrangement joins TRBV29-1 to TRBJ2-5, with D perhaps TRBD2 (5 bases). CDR3 size: 11 residues. V was pared by 4 bases and J by 2 bases, with 5 bases between. Germline V CDR1 and CDR2: SQVTM, ANQGSEA. The CDR3 loop reads CSVGEQETQYF. In DNA, the CDR3 is TGCAGCGTTGGGGAGCAAGAGACCCAGTACTTC.

This clone was observed a handful of times. The gene calls are TRBV5-1 and TRBJ2-1; 9 nucleotides align to TRBD1. CDR1 and CDR2 from the germline V gene are SGHRS and YFSETQ. There are 15 residues in the CDR3. V was clipped by 2 bases and J by 1 base; unmatched bases: 1. The CDR3 loop is CASSFGTGSYNEQFF. CDR3 DNA sequence: TGCGCCAGCAGCTTTGGGACAGGGTCCTACAATGAGCAGTTCTTC.

V is TRBV7-9 and J is TRBJ1-2; TRBD1 matches at 8 bases. V trimming: 5 bases; J trimming: 4 bases; junction bases outside the gene matches: 12. Germline loops: CDR1 SEHNR, CDR2 FQNEAQ (reference sequence). CDR3 length: 16 residues. CDR3 sequence reads: CASSHMTGEYVYGYTF. The CDR3 DNA sequence: TGTGCCAGCAGCCATATGACAGGGGAATATGTCTATGGCTACACCTTC.

The rearrangement uses TRBV28 and TRBJ1-1; D is unresolved. The CDR3 is made up of 14 amino acids. Trimming removed 3 bases from V and 4 bases from J, with 12 bases in between. Germline V gene lookup returns CDR1 MDHEN and CDR2 SYDVKM. The CDR3 DNA is TGTGCCAGCAGTTTTTGGGTGAGGGTCACTGAAGCTTTCTTT. Residues: CASSFWVRVTEAFF.

V and J are TRBV28 and TRBJ1-5; 9 nucleotides match TRBD1. Trimming cost V 6 bases and J 3 bases; bases outside gene matches: 6. The CDR3 contains 15 residues. Germline assignment: CDR1 MDHEN and CDR2 SYDVKM. The CDR3 protein is CASRLDRGYNQPQHF. CDR3 bases: TGTGCCAGCAGACTGGACAGGGGCTACAATCAGCCCCAGCATTTT.

The chain combines TRBV6-5 with TRBJ2-7, with D possibly TRBD1 on 6 matching bases. CDR3 length: 14 residues. Germline V gives CDR1 MNHEY, CDR2 SVGAGI. V dropped 7 bases and J dropped 3 bases, with 16 bases sitting between them. CDR3 bases: TGTGCCAGCAAGCTACAGGGTTCTCACTACGAGCAGTACTTC. As protein: CASKLQGSHYEQYF.

J is TRBJ1-3 and V is TRBV7-9; 9 nucleotides align to TRBD1. J gave up 0 bases and V 1 base, and 7 bases lay outside the gene matches. CDR3 length: 18 residues. Germline lookup yields CDR1 SEHNR and CDR2 FQNEAQ (reference sequence). CDR3 amino acids: CASSLVTGTGNSGNTIYF. DNA of the CDR3: TGTGCCAGCAGCTTAGTTACCGGGACAGGGAACTCTGGAAACACCATATATTTT.

The chain couples TRBV5-8 to TRBJ1-2; 9 bases match TRBD1. The germline gives CDR1 SGHTS, CDR2 YDEGEE. The CDR3 is 16 residues long. Trimming cost V 2 bases and J 1 base; bases outside gene matches: 6. The CDR3 sequence: CASSFPGTGINYGYTF. The CDR3 DNA reads as TGTGCCAGCAGCTTTCCAGGGACAGGGATTAACTATGGCTACACCTTC.

The chain couples TRBV5-1 to TRBJ1-4; 7 bases are a match to TRBD1. V gave up 2 bases and J gave up 6 bases; unmatched junction bases: 7. Per the germline V gene, CDR1 is SGHRS and CDR2 is YFSETQ. The CDR3 contains 15 residues. CDR3 residues: CASSLEGAGYEKLFF. CDR3 bases: TGCGCCAGCAGCTTAGAGGGGGCAGGATATGAAAAACTGTTTTTT.

The rearrangement links TRBV6-2 or TRBV6-3 to TRBJ2-5; maybe TRBD1 (6 bases). V lost 6 bases and J lost 5, with 19 bases in between. There are 15 residues in the CDR3. Germline CDR1 is MNHEY and CDR2 is SVGEGT. The DNA for the CDR3 is TGTGCCAGCAGCTCCCCCAGGGGCGCAGGGGAGACCCAGTACTTC. Amino acid sequence: CASSSPRGAGETQYF.

This clone was counted once. The rearrangement joins TRBV4-2 to TRBJ2-4, with D perhaps matching TRBD1 (5 bases). The germline V gene encodes CDR1 LGHNA and CDR2 YNFKEQ. V lost 0 bases to trimming and J lost 4 bases, with 10 bases between them. The CDR3 is 15 amino acids. CDR3 sequence reads: CASSQDRQKKNIQYF. CDR3 DNA sequence: TGTGCCAGCAGCCAAGATAGACAGAAAAAAAACATTCAGTACTTC.

V and J are TRBV4-2 and TRBJ1-4, with 10 bases matching TRBD1. The CDR3 spans 16 residues. The germline CDR1 and CDR2 sequences are LGHNA and YNFKEQ. V dropped 0 bases and J dropped 8; count of bases not matched to a gene: 6. In DNA, the CDR3 is TGTGCCAGCAGCCAAGATCGGACAGGGGGTGGGGAAAAACTGTTTTTT. Translation: CASSQDRTGGGEKLFF.

The V gene is TRBV2, the J gene TRBJ1-1, with 7 bases aligning to TRBD1. Germline CDR1 and CDR2: SNHLY and FYNNEI. Trimming removed 2 bases from V and 7 bases from J; junction bases left unmatched: 7. The CDR3 loop spans 14 amino acids. The CDR3 DNA follows: TGTGCCAGCAGTGAAAGGTACAGGGGACATGAAGCTTTCTTT. Its protein product is CASSERYRGHEAFF.

The V and J genes are TRBV7-6 and TRBJ2-3, with 9 bases aligning to TRBD1. The germline gives CDR1 SGHVS, CDR2 FNYEAQ. With V trimmed by 6 bases and J by 5 bases, 6 bases remained unmatched. The CDR3 spans 14 residues. The CDR3 is CASRRDREGDTQYF. Written as DNA, the CDR3 is TGTGCCAGCAGGCGGGACAGGGAGGGAGATACGCAGTATTTT. The whole variable domain, filled in from reference TRBV7-6 and TRBJ2-3, reads GAGVSQSPRYKVTKRGQDVALRCDPISGHVSLYWYRQALGQGPEFLTYFNYEAQQDKSGLPNDRFSAERPEGSISTLTIQRTEQRDSAMYRCASRRDREGDTQYFGPGTRLTVL.

The sample holds one count of this clone. The chain links TRBV5-1 to TRBJ2-2; 11 bases are a match to TRBD2. V lost 4 bases and J lost 7; bases outside the gene matches: 6. This CDR3 has 15 amino acids. Germline V CDR1 and CDR2: SGHRS, YFSETQ. CDR3 residues: CASSGQLAGDGELFF. The CDR3 bases are TGCGCCAGCAGCGGACAACTAGCGGGGGACGGGGAGCTGTTTTTT.